The entry below gives a single T cell receptor beta chain sequence along with its context. Antigen specificity is unknown. This sample is part of a study of cytomegalovirus exposure and HLA in healthy donors. Study-wide context: A data release that came early held 80 million or so unique TCRs from HLA-typed donors. Overall study results and limits: The authors listed 180 or so TCR beta chains as cytomegalovirus-associated. Productive rates of about 87% or about 30% were seen for most TCR beta V segments in an earlier analysis. V segments that were indistinguishable, TRBV6-2 and TRBV6-3 among them, were omitted from analysis.

The PCR used 60 Vbeta and 13 Jbeta primers. Produced via immunoSEQ multiplex PCR; TCRdb's table is partial and in-frame only. This table holds about 190,000 clones, 65% to 80% found once. In germline, CDR1 is MNHNS, CDR2 SASEGT. The germline V and J ends were trimmed by 6 bases and 4 bases, with 7 bases remaining between them. The CDR3 contains 11 residues. The clonotype comes from a man aged 30 to 39 in good health and CMV-seropositive. Material for sequencing was PBMCs. The chain joins TRBV6-1 to TRBJ2-7, with a weak D call TRBD2 (6 bases). DNA for the CDR3: TGTGCCAGCAGGGGGGGTTACGAGCAGTACTTC. Translated: CASRGGYEQYF.